This T cell receptor (beta chain) was sequenced for a study of human T cells and chemical hapten exposure. Documented time point: pre-sensitization, week 0. Described treatment: therapeutic diphenylcyclopropenone sensitization with weekly scalp DPC. There are 16 residues in the CDR3. V was trimmed by 0 bases and J by 2 bases, leaving 14 bases between them. Per germline, CDR1 SGHRS and CDR2 YFSETQ. TCRdb re-derived calls from the RACE reads in MiXCR, one entry per CDR3 protein. The table has approximately 260,000 distinct CDR3 sequences, around 7% seen once. The source was whole blood, collected in connection with sensitization to the hapten diphenylcyclopropenone (DPC). The chain joins TRBV5-1 to TRBJ2-5; tentative D call: TRBD1 (5 bases). The receptor was isolated from a man in his late teens or twenties with alopecia areata. Some clones in this sample may be carry-over from other donors' samples. The CDR3 DNA sequence: TGCGCCAGCAGCTTGGGAGTGGGGCCGCCTCAAGAGACCCAGTACTTC. This translates into CASSLGVGPPQETQYF.